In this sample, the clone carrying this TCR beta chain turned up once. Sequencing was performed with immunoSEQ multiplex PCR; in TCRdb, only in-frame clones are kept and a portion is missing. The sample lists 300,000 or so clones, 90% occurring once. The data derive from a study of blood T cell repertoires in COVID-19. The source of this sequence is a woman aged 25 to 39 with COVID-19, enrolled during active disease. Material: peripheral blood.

The CDR3 loop reads CASSIGLSRAAYNEQFF. The CDR3, as DNA: TGTGCCAGTAGTATCGGGCTGAGCAGGGCGGCCTACAATGAGCAGTTCTTC. This chain joins TRBV19 and TRBJ2-1; D perhaps matches TRBD1 (5 bases). This CDR3 spans 17 amino acids. Germline V gene lookup returns CDR1 LNHDA and CDR2 SQIVND (reference sequence). The V gene lost 3 bases and the J gene lost 2 bases, with 17 bases spanning the gap.